This entry features one T cell receptor (beta chain) sequence. The target antigen is unknown. Mouse germline and gene names are used. The CDR3 is cut off 1 residue early in the read; its end comes from the germline J gene. The sample originates from a study of tissue T cells after allogeneic stem cell transplantation. CDR3 sequences, V/J genes, frequencies and template counts came from survey-depth TCRbeta sequencing. Sequencing used immunoSEQ multiplex PCR; TCRdb keeps in-frame clones, though not all of them. The table records tens of thousands of clones, roughly 73% of them present only once. The study's findings and limits: Shared clones across patients were few; motif clustering revealed tissue-specific shared signatures. Only a limited share of tissue TCRs appeared in blood or spleen. Within patients, tissue anatomy strongly shaped TCR repertoire composition.

V dropped 4 bases and J dropped 3 bases, with 7 bases sitting between them. The CDR3 length is 12 residues. Germline CDR1 is FNHDT and CDR2 is SITEND (reference sequence). The V gene is TRBV19, the J gene TRBJ1-1, with unresolved D. The source material was sorted cells pooled from one or two spleens. The receptor was isolated from a pool of C57BL/6 mice in good health. CDR3: CASSLKYTEVFF. CDR3 bases read: TGTGCCAGCAGTCTCAAATACACAGAAGTCTTC. The whole variable domain, filled in from reference TRBV19 and TRBJ1-1, reads GGIITQTPKFLIGQEGQKLTLKCQQNFNHDTMYWYRQDSGKGLRLIYYSITENDLQKGDLSEGYDASREKKSSFSLTVTSAQKNEMAVFLCASSLKYTEVFFGKGTRLTVV.